This T cell receptor (beta chain) was obtained from a study of blood T cell repertoires in COVID-19. Study details: Samples of COVID-19 (acute and convalescent) were obtained from the United States, Italy and Spain. Sample material is recorded as cDNA or gDNA derived from T cells, B-cell-depleted T cells, or PBMCs.

Original analysis: Reference gene primer amplification gave estimated nucleated cell counts. The method was immunoSEQ multiplex PCR; TCRdb's version includes in-frame clones alone and lacks a portion of them. The DNA gave D and trimming, while V, J and clone size come from that table. The sample lists 200,000 to 250,000 clones; approximately 83% were seen once. Sample: peripheral blood. This sequence was found in a woman aged 25 to 39 who had recovered from COVID-19.

The CDR3 bases are TGTGCCAGCAGTGACTCCCTGCCCCCGGACAGATACAATGAGCAGTTCTTC. Protein product: CASSDSLPPDRYNEQFF. The chain has TRBV6-4 and TRBJ2-1; perhaps TRBD1 as D (6 bases). V was trimmed by 0 bases and J by 4 bases, leaving 16 bases between them. CDR3 length: 17 amino acids. CDR1 is MRHNA and CDR2 is SNTAGT in the germline V gene.